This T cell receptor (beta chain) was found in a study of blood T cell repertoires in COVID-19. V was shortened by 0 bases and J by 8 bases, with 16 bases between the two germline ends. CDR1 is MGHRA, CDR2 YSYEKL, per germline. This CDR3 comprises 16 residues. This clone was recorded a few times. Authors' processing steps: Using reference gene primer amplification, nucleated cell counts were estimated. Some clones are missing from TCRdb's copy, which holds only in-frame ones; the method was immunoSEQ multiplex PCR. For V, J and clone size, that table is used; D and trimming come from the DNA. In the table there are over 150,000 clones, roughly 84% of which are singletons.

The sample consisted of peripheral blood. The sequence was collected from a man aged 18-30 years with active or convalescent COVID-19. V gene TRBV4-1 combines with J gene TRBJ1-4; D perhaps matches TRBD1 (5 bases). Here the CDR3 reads CASSQDQGLLGEKLFF. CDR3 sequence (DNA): TGCGCCAGCAGCCAAGATCAGGGACTTCTGGGGGAAAAACTGTTTTTT.